This T cell receptor beta chain was sequenced in a study of OX40 agonist ivuxolimab in advanced cancers. Here immunoSEQ multiplex PCR was the method, and the copy in TCRdb shows in-frame clones only, minus some. The sample consists of nearly 80,000 clones, about four fifths of them appearing once. Between the trimmed V and J ends, which lost 5 bases and 4 bases, there was a span of 17 bases. The germline CDR1 and CDR2 sequences are LNHDA and SQIVND (reference sequence). This CDR3 comprises 15 residues. With respect to this clone: Its antigen is unknown.

Study outcomes and limitations: Part of the nonresponder group also had normalized T-cell clonal expansion that was low. In the expanded peripheral T cells, antigen specificity was never determined.

Source: CD4+ or CD8+ T cells sorted from blood, taken in a trial of the OX40 agonist ivuxolimab. This chain connects TRBV19 to TRBJ1-1, with D possibly matching TRBD1 (5 bases). The sequence came from an adult with an advanced solid tumor such as melanoma, head and neck, liver or kidney cancer. CDR3 protein: CASSPPGGGSTEAFF. The CDR3 DNA reads TGTGCCAGTAGTCCTCCTGGGGGAGGTTCCACTGAAGCTTTCTTT.